This TCR beta chain was retrieved from a study of CD8 T cells in Susac syndrome. The CDR3 is 15 amino acids. Per germline, CDR1 MNHEY and CDR2 SVGEGT. V was pared by 5 bases and J by 4 bases, with 15 bases between. For this clonotype: Its antigen is not identified.

With random hexamers, 0.5 to 1 ug RNA was reverse transcribed. TCRdb fed the immunoSEQ multiplex PCR reads into MiXCR, producing one record per CDR3 protein. The sample yields about 80,000 distinct CDR3 sequences, about 96% seen once. Findings and limits, study-wide: Clonal expansion involving Susac CD8+ cells peaked in TEMRA cells and active patients.

This sequence originates from a human donor with Susac syndrome. The chain is built from TRBV6-2 or TRBV6-3 and TRBJ1-5; possibly TRBD1 for D (6 bases). The material sequenced was CD8+ T cells from PBMCs. The CDR3 protein is CASSTSDSLNQPQHF. CDR3 bases: TGTGCCAGCAGTACCTCGGACAGTCTTAATCAGCCCCAGCATTTT.